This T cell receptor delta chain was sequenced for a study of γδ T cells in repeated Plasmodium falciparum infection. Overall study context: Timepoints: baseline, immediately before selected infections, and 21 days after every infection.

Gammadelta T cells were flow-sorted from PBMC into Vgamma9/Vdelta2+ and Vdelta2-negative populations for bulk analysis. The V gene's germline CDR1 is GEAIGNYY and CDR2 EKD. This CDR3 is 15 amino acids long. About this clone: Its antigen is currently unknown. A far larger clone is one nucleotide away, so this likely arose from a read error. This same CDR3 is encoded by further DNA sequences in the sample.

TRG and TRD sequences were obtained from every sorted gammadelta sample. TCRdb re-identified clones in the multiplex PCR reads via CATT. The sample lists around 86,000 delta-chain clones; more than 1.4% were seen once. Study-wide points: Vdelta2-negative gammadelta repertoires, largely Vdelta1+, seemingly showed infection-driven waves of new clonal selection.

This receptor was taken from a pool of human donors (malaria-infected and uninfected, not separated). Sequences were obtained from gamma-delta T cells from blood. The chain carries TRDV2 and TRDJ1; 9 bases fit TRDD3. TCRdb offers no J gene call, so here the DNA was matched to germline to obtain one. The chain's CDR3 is CACNTGGHYTDKLIF. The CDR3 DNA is TGCGCCTGCAATACTGGGGGACATTACACCGATAAACTCATCTTT.